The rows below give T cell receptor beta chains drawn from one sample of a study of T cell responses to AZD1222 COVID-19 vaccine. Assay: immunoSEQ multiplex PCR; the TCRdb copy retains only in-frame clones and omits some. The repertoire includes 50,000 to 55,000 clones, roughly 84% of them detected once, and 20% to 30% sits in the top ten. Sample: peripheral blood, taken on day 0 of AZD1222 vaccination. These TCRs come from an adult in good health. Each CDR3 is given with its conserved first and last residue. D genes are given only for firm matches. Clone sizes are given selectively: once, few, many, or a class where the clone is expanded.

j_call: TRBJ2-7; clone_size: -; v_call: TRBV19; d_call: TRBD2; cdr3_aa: CASSISLASGTYEQYF; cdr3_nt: TGTGCCAGTAGTATAAGTTTGGCTAGCGGGACCTACGAGCAGTACTTC
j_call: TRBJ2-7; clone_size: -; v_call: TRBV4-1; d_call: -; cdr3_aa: CASSQPQTDREQYF; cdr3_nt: TGCGCCAGCAGCCAACCCCAAACGGATCGGGAGCAGTACTTC
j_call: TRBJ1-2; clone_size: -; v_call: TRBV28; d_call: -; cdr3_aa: CASSKPQTSSAGYTF; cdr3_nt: TGTGCCAGCAGTAAACCCCAGACTTCATCGGCGGGCTACACCTTC
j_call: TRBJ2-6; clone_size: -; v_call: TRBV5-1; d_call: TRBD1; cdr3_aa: CASRPGTELGSGANVLTF; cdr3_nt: TGCGCCAGCAGACCAGGGACAGAACTTGGCTCTGGGGCCAACGTCCTGACTTTC
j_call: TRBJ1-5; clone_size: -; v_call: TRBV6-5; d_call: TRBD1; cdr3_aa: CASDRQGDQPQHF; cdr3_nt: TGTGCCAGCGACAGACAGGGGGATCAGCCCCAGCATTTT
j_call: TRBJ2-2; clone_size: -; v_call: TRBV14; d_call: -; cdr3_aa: CASSHKNTGELFF; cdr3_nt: TGTGCCAGCAGTCACAAGAACACCGGGGAGCTGTTTTTT
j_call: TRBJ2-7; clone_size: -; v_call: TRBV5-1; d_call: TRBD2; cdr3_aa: CASSLDGLAGSYEQYF; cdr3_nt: TGCGCCAGCAGCTTGGACGGACTAGCGGGATCCTACGAGCAGTACTTC
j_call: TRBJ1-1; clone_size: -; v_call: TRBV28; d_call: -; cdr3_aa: CASTRGGRNTEAFF; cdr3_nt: TGTGCCAGCACCCGGGGGGGGAGGAACACTGAAGCTTTCTTT
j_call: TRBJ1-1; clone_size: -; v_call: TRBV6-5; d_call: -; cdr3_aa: CASSYRGVNTEAFF; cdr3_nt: TGTGCCAGCAGTTACCGGGGGGTGAACACTGAAGCTTTCTTT
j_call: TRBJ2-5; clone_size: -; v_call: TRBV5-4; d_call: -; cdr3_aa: CASGLALETQYF; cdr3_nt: TGTGCCAGCGGGCTAGCGTTAGAGACCCAGTACTTC
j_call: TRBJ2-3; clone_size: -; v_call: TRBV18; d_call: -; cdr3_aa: CASSPGQSTDTQYF; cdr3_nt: TGTGCCAGCTCACCCGGACAGAGCACAGATACGCAGTATTTT
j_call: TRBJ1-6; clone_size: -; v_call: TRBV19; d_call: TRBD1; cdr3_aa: CASSTPTGATKSLHF; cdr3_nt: TGTGCCAGTAGTACTCCGACAGGGGCTACCAAATCCCTCCACTTT
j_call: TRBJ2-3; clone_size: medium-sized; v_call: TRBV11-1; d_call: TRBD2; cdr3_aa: CASLSGRTGDTQYF; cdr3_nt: TGTGCCAGCCTCAGCGGGAGAACCGGAGATACGCAGTATTTT
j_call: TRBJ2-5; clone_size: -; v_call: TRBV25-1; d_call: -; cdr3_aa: CASSEWGGAVETQYF; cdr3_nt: TGTGCCAGCAGTGAATGGGGCGGGGCTGTAGAGACCCAGTACTTC
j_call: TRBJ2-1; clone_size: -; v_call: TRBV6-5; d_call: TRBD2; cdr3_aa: CASSSTLADNEQFF; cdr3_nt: TGTGCCAGCAGTTCCACACTAGCGGACAATGAGCAGTTCTTC
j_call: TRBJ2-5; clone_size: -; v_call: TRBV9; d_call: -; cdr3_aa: CASSVGQTPRETQYF; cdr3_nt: TGTGCCAGCAGCGTAGGACAGACGCCAAGGGAGACCCAGTACTTC
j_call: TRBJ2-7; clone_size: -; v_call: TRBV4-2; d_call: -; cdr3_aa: CASSQEVGSGEQYF; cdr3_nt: TGTGCCAGCAGCCAAGAAGTAGGCAGCGGAGAGCAGTACTTC
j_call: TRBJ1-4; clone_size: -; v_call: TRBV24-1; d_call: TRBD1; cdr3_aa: CATSDATGASREKLFF; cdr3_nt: TGTGCCACCAGTGACGCGACAGGGGCGAGCCGTGAAAAACTGTTTTTT
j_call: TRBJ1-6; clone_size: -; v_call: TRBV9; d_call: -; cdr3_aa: CASSALLSSYNSPLHF; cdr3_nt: TGTGCCAGCAGCGCCCTCTTGAGCTCCTATAATTCACCCCTCCACTTT
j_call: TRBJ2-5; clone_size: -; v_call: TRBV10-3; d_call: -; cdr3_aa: CAISEGGKETQYF; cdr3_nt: TGTGCCATCAGTGAGGGCGGAAAAGAGACCCAGTACTTC
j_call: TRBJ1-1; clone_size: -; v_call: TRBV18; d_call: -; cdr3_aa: CASSSRGGENTEAFF; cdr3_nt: TGTGCCAGCTCATCTCGCGGGGGGGAGAACACTGAAGCTTTCTTT
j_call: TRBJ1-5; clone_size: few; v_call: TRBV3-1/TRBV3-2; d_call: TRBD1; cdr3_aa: CASSPTGGNQPQHF; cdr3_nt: TGTGCCAGCAGCCCAACAGGGGGCAATCAGCCCCAGCATTTT
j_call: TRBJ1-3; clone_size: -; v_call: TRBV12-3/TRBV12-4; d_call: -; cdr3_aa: CASSFFGNTIYF; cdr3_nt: TGTGCCAGCAGTTTCTTTGGAAACACCATATATTTT
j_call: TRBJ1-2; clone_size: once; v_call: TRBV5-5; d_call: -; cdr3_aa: CASSLDGGGGYTF; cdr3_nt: TGTGCCAGCAGCTTGGATGGGGGTGGTGGCTACACCTTC
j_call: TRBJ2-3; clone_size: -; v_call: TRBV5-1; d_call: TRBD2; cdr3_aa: CASSLGVWGGSTDTQYF; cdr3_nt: TGCGCCAGCAGCTTGGGTGTTTGGGGGGGAAGCACAGATACGCAGTATTTT
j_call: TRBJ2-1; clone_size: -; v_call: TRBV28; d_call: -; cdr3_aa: CASSLPDYNEQFF; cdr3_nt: TGTGCCAGCAGTTTACCGGATTACAATGAGCAGTTCTTC
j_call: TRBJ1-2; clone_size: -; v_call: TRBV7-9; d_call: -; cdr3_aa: CASSFNGGGGYTF; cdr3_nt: TGTGCCAGCAGCTTCAATGGAGGGGGAGGCTACACCTTC
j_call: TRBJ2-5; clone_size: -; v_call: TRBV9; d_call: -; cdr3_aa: CASSVGGMLGETQYF; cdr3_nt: TGTGCCAGCAGCGTAGGAGGGATGTTGGGAGAGACCCAGTACTTC
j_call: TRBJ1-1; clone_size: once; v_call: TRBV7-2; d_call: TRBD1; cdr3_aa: CASSFSGTANTEAFF; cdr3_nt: TGTGCCAGCAGCTTCTCTGGGACAGCGAACACTGAAGCTTTCTTT
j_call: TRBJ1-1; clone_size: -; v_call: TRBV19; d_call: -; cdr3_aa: CASRFGMEAFF; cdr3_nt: TGTGCCAGTAGATTTGGGATGGAAGCTTTCTTT
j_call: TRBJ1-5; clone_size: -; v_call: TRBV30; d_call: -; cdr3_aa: CAWSGGGNQPQHF; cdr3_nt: TGTGCCTGGAGTGGGGGGGGAAATCAGCCCCAGCATTTT
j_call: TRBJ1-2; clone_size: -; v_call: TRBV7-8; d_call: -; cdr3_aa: CASSSMPGLGDGYTF; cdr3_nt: TGTGCCAGCAGCTCGATGCCGGGCCTAGGGGATGGCTACACCTTC
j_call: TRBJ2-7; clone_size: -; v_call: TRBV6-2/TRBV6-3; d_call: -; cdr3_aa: CASSDRAGERAYEQYF; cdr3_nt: TGTGCCAGCAGTGACAGGGCGGGAGAGAGGGCCTACGAGCAGTACTTC
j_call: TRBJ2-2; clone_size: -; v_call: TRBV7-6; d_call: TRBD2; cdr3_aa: CASSLGEAGGTGELFF; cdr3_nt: TGTGCCAGCAGCTTAGGCGAAGCGGGAGGGACCGGGGAGCTGTTTTTT
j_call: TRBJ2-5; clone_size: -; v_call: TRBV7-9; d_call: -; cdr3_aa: CASSLNLGETQYF; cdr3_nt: TGTGCCAGCAGCTTAAATTTGGGGGAGACCCAGTACTTC
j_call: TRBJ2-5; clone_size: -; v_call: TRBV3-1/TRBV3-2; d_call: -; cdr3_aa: CASSQPGVQETQYF; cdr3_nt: TGTGCCAGCAGCCAGCCGGGAGTCCAAGAGACCCAGTACTTC
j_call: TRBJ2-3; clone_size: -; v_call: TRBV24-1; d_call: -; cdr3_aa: CATSDFFGTQYF; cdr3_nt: TGTGCCACCAGTGATTTCTTCGGTACGCAGTATTTT
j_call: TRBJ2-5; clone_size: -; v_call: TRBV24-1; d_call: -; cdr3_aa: CATSDLLGGGQETQYF; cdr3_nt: TGTGCCACCAGTGATTTGTTAGGCGGTGGTCAAGAGACCCAGTACTTC
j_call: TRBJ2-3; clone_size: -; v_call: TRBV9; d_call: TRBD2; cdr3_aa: CASSVSGRSTDTQYF; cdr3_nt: TGTGCCAGCAGCGTCAGCGGGAGGAGCACAGATACGCAGTATTTT
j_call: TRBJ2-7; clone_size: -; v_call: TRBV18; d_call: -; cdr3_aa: CASSPSGGGYEQYF; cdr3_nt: TGTGCCAGCTCACCATCTGGGGGCGGGTACGAGCAGTACTTC
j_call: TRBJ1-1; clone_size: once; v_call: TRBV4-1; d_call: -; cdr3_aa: CASSQQPFPGVNTEAFF; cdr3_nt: TGCGCCAGCAGCCAACAACCGTTCCCAGGGGTCAACACTGAAGCTTTCTTT
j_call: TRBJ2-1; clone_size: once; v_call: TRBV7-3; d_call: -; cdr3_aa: CASSLSGESTNEQFF; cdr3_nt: TGTGCCAGCAGCCTCTCCGGAGAGTCCACCAATGAGCAGTTCTTC
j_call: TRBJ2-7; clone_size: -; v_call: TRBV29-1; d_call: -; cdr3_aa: CSVEDSRVPQYEQYF; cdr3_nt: TGCAGCGTTGAAGATTCGAGAGTACCACAGTACGAGCAGTACTTC
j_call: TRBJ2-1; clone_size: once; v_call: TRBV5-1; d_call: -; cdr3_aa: CASSLATGALNEQFF; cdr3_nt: TGCGCCAGCAGCTTGGCTACGGGAGCCCTAAATGAGCAGTTCTTC